This T cell receptor (beta chain) was retrieved from a study of beta chain features in type 1 diabetes. The study's findings and limits: A definitive answer on HLA type influencing TCRB rearrangement was not reached here.

This clone was counted a few times. What it binds is not known. Expressed TCRB transcripts were sequenced, since all the RNA that had been isolated was reverse transcribed. The method was immunoSEQ multiplex PCR; TCRdb's version includes in-frame clones alone and lacks a portion of them. The table shows over 500,000 clones, with 15% occurring only once. CDR1 is MDHEN and CDR2 is SYDVKM in the germline V gene. The V and J ends lost 6 bases and 0 bases respectively, with 14 bases between them. The CDR3 is made up of 16 amino acids. This chain uses TRBV28 with TRBJ2-2; the D gene is possibly TRBD2 (6 bases). This TCR was sampled from a man between 18 and 35 years old in good health. Sequences were obtained from naive CD4+ T cells from blood. This CDR3 reads CASSLGRDTNTGELFF. CDR3 DNA: TGTGCCAGCAGCTTGGGGCGGGATACGAACACCGGGGAGCTGTTTTTT.